These 9 T cell receptor beta chains share one sample of origin, sequenced in a study of T cell responses to AZD1222 COVID-19 vaccine. Repertoires were generated with immunoSEQ multiplex PCR, while TCRdb's copy carries only in-frame clones and drops some. The sample includes around 100,000 clones, around 89% of them seen just once. The specimen was peripheral blood, collected 28 days after the second AZD1222 dose. The origin of the receptors is an adult who received the AZD1222 COVID-19 vaccine.

The genes are TRBV7-2 and TRBJ1-1, with D perhaps TRBD1 (5 bases). The length of the CDR3 is 14 residues. V lost 1 base and J lost 4, with 10 bases in between. Per the germline V gene, CDR1 is SGHTA and CDR2 is FQGNSA. The CDR3, as DNA: TGTGCCAGCAGCTTAGGGGGGGTAATCACTGAAGCTTTCTTT. It yields the protein CASSLGGVITEAFF.

The chain carries TRBV24-1 and TRBJ2-3; 7 nucleotides align to TRBD2. The CDR3 loop spans 17 amino acids. Germline loops: CDR1 KGHDR, CDR2 SFDVKD. Losses at the gene ends were 0 bases for V and 0 bases for J; bases not matched to a gene: 5. Here the CDR3 DNA reads TGTGCCACCAGTGATTTGAGTAGCGGGTCTAGCACAGATACGCAGTATTTT. Amino acid sequence: CATSDLSSGSSTDTQYF.

The V and J genes are TRBV5-8 and TRBJ2-5; 10 bases fit TRBD1. The trim removed 2 bases at V and 5 bases at J, leaving 3 bases unmatched. CDR1 and CDR2 (germline): SGHTS, YDEGEE. CDR3 size: 14 residues. The CDR3 nucleotides read TGTGCCAGCAGCTTTACGGGACAGGGGGAGACCCAGTACTTC. This encodes CASSFTGQGETQYF. The full variable domain, with the rest looked up from reference TRBV5-8 and TRBJ2-5, is EAGVTQSPTHLIKTRGQQATLRCSPISGHTSVYWYQQALGLGLQFLLWYDEGEERNRGNFPPRFSGRQFPNYSSELNVNALELEDSALYLCASSFTGQGETQYFGPGTRLLVL.

The rearrangement uses TRBV9 and TRBJ2-3; 12 bases are shared with TRBD2. This CDR3 has 16 residues. Germline trimming cut 3 bases from V and 5 bases from J; bases unmatched to any gene: 7. The germline gives CDR1 SGDLS, CDR2 YYNGEE. This CDR3 is CASSATSGGTLDTQYF. CDR3 DNA sequence: TGTGCCAGCAGCGCAACTAGCGGGGGGACTTTAGATACGCAGTATTTT. The full variable domain, its missing parts supplied by reference TRBV9 and TRBJ2-3, is DSGVTQTPKHLITATGQRVTLRCSPRSGDLSVYWYQQSLDQGLQFLIQYYNGEERAKGNILERFSAQQFPDLHSELNLSSLELGDSALYFCASSATSGGTLDTQYFGPGTRLTVL.

The rearrangement links TRBV5-6 to TRBJ1-5; 9 bases agree with TRBD1. There are 14 residues in the CDR3. Losses at the gene ends were 4 bases for V and 8 bases for J; bases not matched to a gene: 7. CDR1 SGHDT and CDR2 YYEEEE come from the germline V gene. The CDR3: CASSRGQGREPQHF. The CDR3, as DNA: TGTGCCAGCAGCCGGGGACAGGGAAGAGAGCCCCAGCATTTT.

This chain links TRBV4-1 with TRBJ1-5; a weak D match, TRBD1 (5 bases). This CDR3 comprises 16 residues. Between the trimmed V and J ends, which lost 4 bases and 5 bases, there was a span of 18 bases. Germline-derived CDR1 and CDR2 are MGHRA and YSYEKL. Here the CDR3 reads CASSPRQTTSYQPQHF. In DNA, the CDR3 is TGCGCCAGCAGCCCCCGACAGACAACGAGTTATCAGCCCCAGCATTTT.

This clone was observed once. The rearrangement joins TRBV4-2 to TRBJ2-3; perhaps D is TRBD1 or TRBD2 (6 bases each). The CDR3 runs to 18 residues. Germline lookup yields CDR1 LGHNA and CDR2 YNFKEQ. With 0 bases removed from V and 6 bases from J, the gap between germline ends came to 22 bases. The CDR3 region has the DNA TGTGCCAGCAGCCAAGATTTGAGGGGGGCCGAAGTTGGGGATACGCAGTATTTT. Translated, it gives CASSQDLRGAEVGDTQYF.

This clone was picked up one time. The V and J genes are TRBV15 and TRBJ2-5, with TRBD1 as a possible D gene (5 bases). The CDR3 is 15 amino acids. V was clipped by 2 bases and J by 3 bases, with 13 bases between them. Per the germline V gene, CDR1 is LNHNV and CDR2 is YYDKDF (reference sequence). The CDR3 loop is CATSRRGSGEETQYF. CDR3 DNA sequence: TGTGCCACCAGCAGAAGGGGTTCGGGTGAAGAGACCCAGTACTTC.

The sample holds a few counts of this clone. The chain has TRBV11-2 and TRBJ1-2, with D unresolved. The germline V gene encodes CDR1 SGHAT and CDR2 FQNNGV. Trimming stripped 5 bases from V and 1 base from J, with 14 bases between. This CDR3 comprises 15 residues. The CDR3 sequence: CASSPRIQSNYGYTF. In DNA, the CDR3 is TGTGCCAGCAGCCCCAGAATACAGAGTAACTATGGCTACACCTTC.